This note documents a single TCR beta chain sequence. TCRdb keeps only in-frame clones here, not all; method: immunoSEQ multiplex PCR. Seen here are approximately 260,000 clones, about 91% observed once, and the top ten hold 4.6%. The data originate from a study of blood T cell repertoires in COVID-19. The material sequenced was peripheral blood. The receptor was derived from a woman in her forties who had recovered from COVID-19.

CDR3 residues: CASSVDRASANTGELFF. CDR3 in DNA: TGTGCCAGCAGCGTAGACAGAGCCTCGGCGAACACCGGGGAGCTGTTTTTT. This sequence joins TRBV9 and TRBJ2-2; D is undetermined. Between the trimmed V and J ends, which lost 0 bases and 0 bases, there was a span of 12 bases. Looked up from germline, CDR1 is SGDLS and CDR2 is YYNGEE. There are 17 residues in the CDR3. The full variable domain, completed using reference TRBV9 and TRBJ2-2, is DSGVTQTPKHLITATGQRVTLRCSPRSGDLSVYWYQQSLDQGLQFLIQYYNGEERAKGNILERFSAQQFPDLHSELNLSSLELGDSALYFCASSVDRASANTGELFFGEGSRLTVL.